The 9 T cell receptor beta chains reported below all come from one sample, sequenced in a study of shared clonotypes between healthy human individuals. Assay: immunoSEQ multiplex PCR; the TCRdb copy retains only in-frame clones and omits some. This sample has roughly 2.2 million clones, with 85% to 95% found just once. Sequenced input: naive CD4+ T cells from PBMCs. Subset specified: CD45RA+ positively selected. These receptors came from a man aged 18 to 35 in good health. Some clones in this sample may be carry-over from other donors' samples.

The J gene is TRBJ2-3, the V gene TRBV19, with 8 bases that match TRBD1. There are 15 residues in the CDR3. The V gene end was trimmed by 4 bases and the J gene end by 1 base; junction bases not matched to a gene: 4. From germline, CDR1 is LNHDA and CDR2 SQIVND (reference sequence). The CDR3 loop reads CASSKDREGTDTQYF. CDR3 nucleotides: TGTGCCAGTAGTAAGGACAGGGAGGGCACAGATACGCAGTATTTT.

This rearrangement joins TRBV6-1 to TRBJ2-5; TRBD1 aligns across 10 bases. Germline lookup yields CDR1 MNHNS and CDR2 SASEGT. V lost 4 bases and J lost 2; bases outside the gene matches: 19. The CDR3 sequence is 20 residues long. CDR3 in DNA: TGTGCCAGCAGTGCGTCCCGCGGGACAGGGGTTCGTGGGGCGCAAGAGACCCAGTACTTC. It codes for CASSASRGTGVRGAQETQYF.

The gene calls are TRBV13 and TRBJ1-1; a weak D match, TRBD1 (5 bases). Germline V gene lookup returns CDR1 PRHDT and CDR2 FYEKMQ (reference sequence). The V end was cut by 4 bases, the J end by 6 bases, with 18 bases between. The CDR3 contains 15 residues. This chain's CDR3 is CASSSNWGGRAEAFF. In nucleotides, the CDR3 is TGTGCCAGCAGCTCGAATTGGGGGGGTAGGGCTGAAGCTTTCTTT.

This chain links TRBV10-3 with TRBJ2-7; 11 bases align to TRBD2. CDR1 and CDR2 (germline): ENHRY, SYGVKD. The CDR3 is made up of 16 amino acids. With V trimmed by 4 bases and J by 4 bases, 9 bases remained unmatched. DNA of the CDR3: TGTGCCATCAGTGGCGGGGGTAGCGGGAGGGGGTACGAGCAGTACTTC. Its protein product is CAISGGGSGRGYEQYF.

This clone showed up just once. DNA of the CDR3: TGTGCCACCCGACAGGGGCAAGGCGCTGAAGCTTTCTTT. Protein: CATRQGQGAEAFF. The rearrangement links TRBV15 to TRBJ1-1; the match to TRBD1 covers 8 bases. The trim removed 8 bases at V and 6 bases at J, leaving 8 bases unmatched. This CDR3 is built from 13 residues. Germline V lookup: CDR1 LNHNV, CDR2 YYDKDF (reference sequence).

The genes are TRBV27 and TRBJ2-3, with D hard to call. Trimming stripped 0 bases from V and 6 bases from J, with 7 bases between. Germline assignment: CDR1 MNHEY and CDR2 SMNVEV (reference sequence). This CDR3 spans 13 amino acids. The CDR3 is CASSLSLLDTQYF. CDR3 coding DNA: TGTGCCAGCAGTTTATCGCTTTTGGATACGCAGTATTTT.

The rearrangement uses TRBV28 and TRBJ2-3; 7 nucleotides line up with TRBD2. The CDR3 has 12 residues. V lost 3 bases and J lost 9; bases outside the gene matches: 3. Per the germline V gene, CDR1 is MDHEN and CDR2 is SYDVKM. Here the CDR3 reads CASSLGGRTQYF. CDR3 DNA: TGTGCCAGCAGTTTGGGCGGGAGAACGCAGTATTTT.

The rearrangement uses TRBV30 and TRBJ1-2; 12 bases match TRBD1. V trimming: 4 bases; J trimming: 2 bases; junction bases outside the gene matches: 8. CDR1 is GTSNPN and CDR2 is SVGIG in the germline V gene (reference sequence). The CDR3 loop spans 16 amino acids. CDR3 in DNA: TGTGCCTGGAACCGGGACAGGGGGCTCCTGAACTATGGCTACACCTTC. It is translated as CAWNRDRGLLNYGYTF.

Turning to this clone: The sample has other DNA sequences that encode this CDR3 too. The chain carries TRBV28 and TRBJ1-2; TRBD1 is a possible D gene (5 bases). The CDR3 has 13 amino acids. Trimming pared 3 bases from V and 4 bases from J, leaving 9 bases between. Per the germline V gene, CDR1 is MDHEN and CDR2 is SYDVKM. CDR3 sequence (DNA): TGTGCCAGCAGTTTGCGGGGCCCCTATGGCTACACCTTC. Its protein product is CASSLRGPYGYTF.